This T cell receptor beta chain was identified during a study of brain T cells in children with intractable seizures. On this clone itself: Its antigen is not identified.

CDR3 length equals 13 residues. V was cut by 3 bases and J by 6 bases, with 11 bases left in between. Germline V gives CDR1 SEHNR, CDR2 FQNEAQ (reference sequence). Study-level findings and limits: Clones missing pre-surgery may reflect undersampling of that blood sample.

This table comes from immunoSEQ multiplex PCR, and its TCRdb copy is limited to in-frame clones, with some not included. The profile shows 110,000 or so clones, 85% to 95% of them singletons. The specimen comprised peripheral blood, sampled at surgery. The TCR comes from a boy in the first two years of life with hemimegalencephaly and intractable seizures. V is TRBV7-9 and J is TRBJ1-1, with TRBD1 as a possible D gene (6 bases). In DNA form, the CDR3 reads TGTGCCAGCAGCTTCAGGGGTAGTGCTGAAGCTTTCTTT. Its protein product is CASSFRGSAEAFF.